This paragraph reports one TCR beta chain. The antigen remains unidentified. Assay used: immunoSEQ multiplex PCR; TCRdb lists only in-frame clones, some missing. The sample yields roughly 120,000 clones, about 88% seen once. This record comes from a study of T cell responses to AZD1222 COVID-19 vaccine. Study at large: Second-dose intervals near 4 or 12 weeks were combined.

Germline V gene data show CDR1 as MNHEY and CDR2 as SMNVEV (reference sequence). The V end was cut by 6 bases, the J end by 0 bases, with 7 bases between. The CDR3 sequence is 13 residues long. General study results and limits: Among vaccine-associated CD4 TCRs, coverage spanned spike, with dominance at 160-218 and 743-854. Spike-specific TCR breadth and depth went up after people got two AZD1222 doses.

The sequencing here drew on peripheral blood, taken on day 0 of AZD1222 vaccination. This TCR derives from an adult in good health. The rearrangement uses TRBV27 and TRBJ2-3, with TRBD1 as a possible D gene (5 bases). The CDR3 DNA reads as TGTGCCAGCAGCTCAGGGAGCACAGATACGCAGTATTTT. It translates to CASSSGSTDTQYF.